This T cell receptor (beta chain) originates from a study of T cell changes during pregnancy in multiple sclerosis. CDR1 is SQVTM and CDR2 is ANQGSEA in the germline V gene. The V and J ends lost 7 bases and 4 bases, in that order; junction bases with no gene match: 9. The CDR3 has 13 residues. Method: immunoSEQ multiplex PCR; TCRdb's copy keeps in-frame clones and lacks some. The sample lists tens of thousands of clones; about 92% were seen once. The receptor was isolated from a female donor with multiple sclerosis, enrolled in a pregnancy study. This sample comprised peripheral blood, obtained after pregnancy. The J gene is TRBJ1-1, the V gene TRBV29-1; the match to TRBD1 covers 7 bases. CDR3 residues: CSGVTGDVTEAFF. Written as DNA, the CDR3 is TGCAGCGGCGTCACAGGGGATGTCACTGAAGCTTTCTTT.